The TCR beta chain described here comes from a study of T cell repertoires in cytomegalovirus infection. In the study overall: In public TCR beta signatures, there were indications of both CMV infection and matching HLA type. Study results and limitations: The response measured ex vivo was dominated by TCR beta clonotypes (HLA-C-restricted and CMV-specific). Based on cumulative public TCR beta family frequency, carriers of CMV plus the relevant HLA were identified.

TCRdb re-analysed the reads in MiXCR, keeping a single row per CDR3 protein. The sample has roughly 630,000 distinct CDR3 sequences; 24% are singletons. The J segment lost 3 bases and the V segment lost 0 bases, leaving 6 bases of the junction unmatched. Germline CDR1 and CDR2: SGHVS and FNYEAQ. The CDR3 spans 16 residues. The sample holds many counts of this clonotype. The antigen is unknown. This clonotype was sampled from a human donor in good health (CMV status not recorded). Some clones in this sample may be carry-over from other donors' samples. Sequenced input: CD8+ T cells from PBMCs. The gene calls are TRBV7-6 and TRBJ2-3; 7 bases are a match to TRBD1. The DNA for the CDR3 is TGTGCCAGCAGCTTAGCAGGGGGCGGTGGAACAGATACGCAGTATTTT. This encodes CASSLAGGGGTDTQYF.